The rows below give T cell receptor beta chains drawn from one sample of a study of OX40 agonist ivuxolimab in advanced cancers. Profiling relied on immunoSEQ multiplex PCR, and the TCRdb table lists in-frame clones only, not all of them. The data hold 30,000 to 45,000 clones, with less than 80% observed a single time. Material: CD4+ or CD8+ T cells sorted from blood, obtained in a trial of the OX40 agonist ivuxolimab. The receptors were sampled from an adult with an advanced solid tumor such as melanoma, head and neck, liver or kidney cancer. Both conserved end residues are part of each CDR3. The D gene is left open where the match is weak. Size values are once, few and many counts, or a class for expanded clones, and some rows have none.

clone size	V gene	J gene	D gene	CDR3 DNA	CDR3 protein
few	TRBV2	TRBJ1-6	-	TGTGCCTGCGGGAGAGGGACTGGGAATTCACCCCTCCACTTT	CACGRGTGNSPLHF
-	TRBV28	TRBJ1-2	TRBD1	TGTGCCAGCAGTACAGGACAGGGGGCGCATGGCTACACCTTC	CASSTGQGAHGYTF
-	TRBV7-9	TRBJ2-5	-	TGTGCCAGCAGCTTAACTGCCCAACAAGAGACCCAGTACTTC	CASSLTAQQETQYF
-	TRBV28	TRBJ2-2	-	TGTGCCAGCAGTTTATGGACAGCAATGAACACCGGGGAGCTGTTTTTT	CASSLWTAMNTGELFF
-	TRBV28	TRBJ2-3	TRBD2	TGTGCCAGCTCTCCGCTGGGGCGGGGGTTCACAGATACGCAGTATTTT	CASSPLGRGFTDTQYF
-	TRBV28	TRBJ1-2	-	TGTGCCAGCAGTTCCCAACTCAGGGAAATCTATGGCTACACCTTC	CASSSQLREIYGYTF
-	TRBV18	TRBJ2-3	TRBD1	TGTGCCAGCTCTCCGGGGACAGGGAGCACAGATACGCAGTATTTT	CASSPGTGSTDTQYF
few	TRBV29-1	TRBJ1-2	TRBD1	TGCAGTGGCGGGGACAGGGATGGCTACACCTTC	CSGGDRDGYTF
once	TRBV6-1	TRBJ2-7	TRBD1	TGTGCCAGCAGCTATAAAACGGGACAGGGGAACGAGCAGTACTTC	CASSYKTGQGNEQYF
-	TRBV5-1	TRBJ1-1	-	TGCGCCAGCAGCTCCACAGGGCTTCTTGAAGCTTTCTTT	CASSSTGLLEAFF
few	TRBV2	TRBJ1-2	TRBD1	TGTGCCAGCAGTGGATCCGGGACAGGGATCGGCTACACCTTC	CASSGSGTGIGYTF
-	TRBV18	TRBJ1-4	TRBD1	TGTGCCAGCTCACTTCCGGGACAGGGTGAAAAACTGTTTTTT	CASSLPGQGEKLFF
-	TRBV7-6	TRBJ1-1	-	TGTGCCAGCAGCGAGACACCTGATGGGAACACTGAAGCTTTCTTT	CASSETPDGNTEAFF
-	TRBV5-1	TRBJ2-7	TRBD1	TGCGCCAGCAGCGTGGGACAGGAGGTCTACGAGCAGTACTTC	CASSVGQEVYEQYF
-	TRBV7-9	TRBJ2-7	-	TGTGCCAGCAGCTTAGTGGCCTCCTCGGGGGAGCAGTACTTC	CASSLVASSGEQYF
-	TRBV7-2	TRBJ2-3	-	TGTGCCAGCAGCTTCTCAGCGGGTAGCACAGATACGCAGTATTTT	CASSFSAGSTDTQYF
-	TRBV2	TRBJ2-7	TRBD2	TGTGCCAGCAGCCAGACTAGCGGGGGTTACGAGCAGTACTTC	CASSQTSGGYEQYF
-	TRBV7-2	TRBJ2-7	-	TGTGCCAGCAGAAAGCAGCGGAACTCCTACGAGCAGTACTTC	CASRKQRNSYEQYF
-	TRBV23-1	TRBJ2-4	-	TGCGCCAGCAGTCAAGGAGGAGGAGCCAAAAACATTCAGTACTTC	CASSQGGGAKNIQYF
-	TRBV28	TRBJ1-2	TRBD1	TGTGCCAGCAGTTACACCCAAGGGGGCCGCTATGGCTACACCTTC	CASSYTQGGRYGYTF
-	TRBV27	TRBJ2-7	-	TGTGCCAGCAGTTTCCGAAGCTCCTACGAGCAGTACTTC	CASSFRSSYEQYF
-	TRBV5-8	TRBJ1-2	-	TGTGCCAGCAGCATCGGGACTGTTTATGGCTACACCTTC	CASSIGTVYGYTF
-	TRBV6-4	TRBJ2-1	TRBD1	TGTGCCAGCAGTGGACGCCGACAGGGGACAAACAATGAGCAGTTCTTC	CASSGRRQGTNNEQFF
once	TRBV7-2	TRBJ1-5	-	TGTGCCAGCAGCCCCCAGTGGGATAGCAATCAGCCCCAGCATTTT	CASSPQWDSNQPQHF
-	TRBV19	TRBJ1-4	-	TGTGCCAGTAGTAGGGGACACGGAAATGAAAAACTGTTTTTT	CASSRGHGNEKLFF
-	TRBV19	TRBJ2-1	TRBD2	TGTGCCAGTAGTATACAAGCGGGGGAGTGGGGTGAGCAGTTCTTC	CASSIQAGEWGEQFF
-	TRBV11-1	TRBJ1-2	-	TGTGCCAGCAGCGCACAGGCCTTCTATGGCTACACCTTC	CASSAQAFYGYTF
few	TRBV7-2	TRBJ1-3	TRBD1	TGTGCCAGCAGCTTACGGGGACAGGGAATTGCCTCTGGAAACACCATATATTTT	CASSLRGQGIASGNTIYF
-	TRBV28	TRBJ2-2	-	TGTGCCAGCAGTTTAGGGCGGGGAACCGGGGAGCTGTTTTTT	CASSLGRGTGELFF
-	TRBV19	TRBJ1-5	-	TGTGCCAGTAGTATCTCGGGGGGGATCAATCAGCCCCAGCATTTT	CASSISGGINQPQHF
-	TRBV27	TRBJ1-1	-	TGTGCCACCTCGACATTGAACACTGAAGCTTTCTTT	CATSTLNTEAFF
-	TRBV6-4	TRBJ1-2	TRBD1	TGTGCCAGCAGCCCAGGGGGCTCAGCTGGCTACACCTTC	CASSPGGSAGYTF
-	TRBV2	TRBJ1-5	-	TGTGCCAGCAGGGGACTGAGCAATCAGCCCCAGCATTTT	CASRGLSNQPQHF
-	TRBV5-1	TRBJ2-3	-	TGCGCCAGCAGCTTAATGGACAGATCCACAGATACGCAGTATTTT	CASSLMDRSTDTQYF
few	TRBV6-1	TRBJ1-5	-	TGTGCCAGCACAGCGGGGGGACAGCCCCAGCATTTT	CASTAGGQPQHF
once	TRBV5-6	TRBJ2-1	TRBD1	TGTGCCAGCAGCTCGACCAGGGGGCTCAATGAGCAGTTCTTC	CASSSTRGLNEQFF
once	TRBV7-2	TRBJ1-4	-	TGTGCCAGCAGCTTAGGCAGGGGAGAAAAACTGTTTTTT	CASSLGRGEKLFF
-	TRBV11-1	TRBJ1-3	-	TGTGCCAGCAGAAGGACCAACTCTGGAAACACCATATATTTT	CASRRTNSGNTIYF
-	TRBV28	TRBJ2-1	TRBD1	TGTGCCAGCAGTTCCCCGGGGACAGGGCGGAATGAGCAGTTCTTC	CASSSPGTGRNEQFF
-	TRBV11-2	TRBJ1-1	-	TGTGCCAGCAGCTTATTTACGGGGAACACTGAAGCTTTCTTT	CASSLFTGNTEAFF
-	TRBV5-8	TRBJ2-3	-	TGTGCCAGCAGTTCTCGACCGGGGGCCTTCACAGATACGCAGTATTTT	CASSSRPGAFTDTQYF
-	TRBV27	TRBJ2-1	TRBD2	TGTGCCAGCAGTTCGTGGACTAGGGGAAGCAATGAGCAGTTCTTC	CASSSWTRGSNEQFF